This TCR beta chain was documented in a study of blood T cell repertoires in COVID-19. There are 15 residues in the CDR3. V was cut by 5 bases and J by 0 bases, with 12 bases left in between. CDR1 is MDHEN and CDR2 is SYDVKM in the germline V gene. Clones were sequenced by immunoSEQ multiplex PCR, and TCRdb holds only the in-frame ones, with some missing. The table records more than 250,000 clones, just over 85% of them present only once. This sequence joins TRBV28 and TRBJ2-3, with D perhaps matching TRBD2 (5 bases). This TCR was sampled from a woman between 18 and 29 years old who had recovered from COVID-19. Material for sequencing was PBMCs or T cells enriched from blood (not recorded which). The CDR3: CASSNSGISTDTQYF. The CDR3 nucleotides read TGTGCCAGCAGTAATTCGGGGATTAGCACAGATACGCAGTATTTT.